These 13 T cell receptor beta chains came from one sample sequenced in a study of T cells in Graves' hyperthyroidism and ophthalmopathy (dated 2019 in TCRdb). The library came from multiplex PCR. Instrument on record: Illumina HiSeq 2000. Amplification of TCR beta CDR3 regions was carried out from RNA transcripts. The first round of RT-PCR for the TCR CDR3 was performed with the HTBI primer set and the Qiagen OneStep RT-PCR kit. In TCRdb, the public reads were trimmed at Q25 with fastp and aligned with MiXCR, with productive beta chains retained. Rows are unified per CDR3 protein, each entry keeping the most common DNA and genes. This sample is represented by some 500,000 distinct CDR3 sequences; roughly 16% of them were singletons. 25% to 35% of the sample comes from the top ten. The material sequenced was blood. Source of these receptors: a woman in her twenties or thirties with Graves' ophthalmopathy.

Concerning this clonotype: This may arise from a read error, as a much more abundant clone is one base away. CDR3 protein: CASSLPGPGSDEQFF. The CDR3 region has the DNA TGTGCCAGCAGTCTCCCGGGACCCGGCAGCGATGAGCAGTTCTTC. This chain connects TRBV28 to TRBJ2-1; possibly TRBD1 or TRBD2 for D (5 bases each). Trimming left V 5 bases short and J 8 bases short, with 19 bases between. This CDR3 comprises 15 residues. CDR1 and CDR2 (germline): MDHEN, SYDVKM.

This clonotype was seen only a few times. The chain links TRBV7-3 to TRBJ2-2; tentative D call: TRBD2 (6 bases). Germline CDR1 SGHTA, CDR2 FQGTGA. The CDR3 spans 13 residues. Trimming removed 5 bases from V and 4 bases from J, with 8 bases in between. The CDR3 sequence: CASSIGSTGELFF. CDR3 nucleotide sequence: TGTGCCAGCAGCATCGGGAGCACCGGGGAGCTGTTTTTT.

The chain joins TRBV5-1 to TRBJ2-3; 8 bases fit TRBD2. This CDR3 has 15 residues. J gave up 2 bases and V 4 bases, and 6 bases lay outside the gene matches. CDR1 is SGHRS, CDR2 YFSETQ, per germline. CDR3 sequence (DNA): TGCGCCAGCAGCGTTACTAGCGGATTCACAGATACGCAGTATTTT. It specifies CASSVTSGFTDTQYF.

There are many counts of this clonotype. The chain joins TRBV7-9 to TRBJ1-3, with D maybe TRBD1 (5 bases). V dropped 6 bases and J dropped 0 bases, with 9 bases sitting between them. The CDR3 runs to 14 residues. The germline gives CDR1 SEHNR, CDR2 FQNEAQ (reference sequence). The CDR3 DNA is TGTGCCAGCAGTTCCGGGACCTCTGGAAACACCATATATTTT. Amino acids: CASSSGTSGNTIYF.

This clonotype was found a few times. The rearrangement uses TRBV6-1 and TRBJ2-7; perhaps TRBD2 as D (6 bases). Trimming pared 6 bases from V and 6 bases from J, leaving 15 bases between. The CDR3 consists of 13 residues. Germline V lookup: CDR1 MNHNS, CDR2 SASEGT. The DNA of the CDR3 is TGTGCCAGCAGCAGGCAGGAGGGGCTCGAGCAGTACTTC. It codes for CASSRQEGLEQYF.

The V gene is TRBV20-1, the J gene TRBJ1-1; D perhaps matches TRBD1 (6 bases). Between the trimmed V and J ends, which lost 6 bases and 3 bases, there was a span of 20 bases. This CDR3 contains 15 residues. Germline V gives CDR1 DFQATT, CDR2 SNEGSKA (reference sequence). The CDR3 sequence: CSARRGGRGDTEAFF. The CDR3 DNA is TGCAGTGCCCGAAGGGGGGGGCGCGGGGACACTGAAGCTTTCTTT.

This clonotype was counted ten times or more. The rearrangement uses TRBV30 and TRBJ1-1, with D hard to call. Germline assignment: CDR1 GTSNPN and CDR2 SVGIG (reference sequence). V lost 4 bases to trimming and J lost 5 bases, with 17 bases between them. The CDR3 extends over 14 amino acids. In DNA form, the CDR3 reads TGTGCCTGGACCATCAGTCCCCCACCTACTGAAGCTTTCTTT. Amino acids: CAWTISPPPTEAFF.

V is TRBV20-1 and J is TRBJ2-7, with D possibly matching TRBD1 (5 bases). This CDR3 region has 14 residues. Deletions cut 3 bases from V and 0 bases from J, with 12 bases between. CDR1 is DFQATT and CDR2 is SNEGSKA in the germline V gene (reference sequence). In DNA form, the CDR3 reads TGCAGTGCTAGCTCGGGTAGGGGCTCCTACGAGCAGTACTTC. Translating it yields CSASSGRGSYEQYF.

This clonotype appeared a few times. The genes are TRBV2 and TRBJ2-7; 12 bases match TRBD2. The CDR3 length is 15 residues. The germline CDR1 and CDR2 sequences are SNHLY and FYNNEI. V lost 6 bases, J lost 7 bases, and 10 bases stayed unmatched. The CDR3 bases are TGTGCCAGCAGGGAAACACTAGCGGGAGGTGGGGAGCAGTACTTC. Translating gives CASRETLAGGGEQYF.

The chain links TRBV18 to TRBJ2-2, with unresolved D. The germline V gene has CDR1 KGHSH and CDR2 LQKENI. V lost 3 bases to trimming and J lost 4 bases, with 12 bases between them. This CDR3 has 15 amino acids. CDR3 protein: CASSPGSPGTGELFF. The CDR3 DNA is TGTGCCAGCTCACCTGGTAGCCCTGGCACCGGGGAGCTGTTTTTT.

In its sample, this clonotype was seen many times. This chain joins TRBV7-9 and TRBJ2-3, with TRBD1 as a possible D gene (5 bases). In germline, CDR1 is SEHNR, CDR2 FQNEAQ (reference sequence). This CDR3 spans 14 amino acids. V lost 3 bases to trimming and J lost 9 bases, with 16 bases between them. The CDR3 reads CASSLEGPRGTQYF. As DNA, the CDR3 is TGTGCCAGCAGCTTGGAAGGGCCAAGGGGCACGCAGTATTTT.

This clonotype was picked up one time. The chain uses TRBV4-1 and TRBJ2-7; the D is unclear. Near its end, the DNA agrees better with TRBJ2-1, so the J call may be wrong. The CDR3 extends over 15 amino acids. Germline CDR1 MGHRA, CDR2 YSYEKL. The DNA for the CDR3 is TGCGCCAGCAGCCAAGGGACGGGTCTCTCCTACGAGCAGTTCTTC. Its translation is CASSQGTGLSYEQFF.

The chain has TRBV19 and TRBJ2-3, with TRBD2 matching 7 bases. V was pared by 6 bases and J by 5 bases, with 14 bases of the junction left unmatched. Germline values: CDR1 LNHDA, CDR2 SQIVND (reference sequence). The CDR3 is 16 amino acids. Here the CDR3 DNA reads TGTGCCAGTAGGCCTCTAGTGGGAGGGCCAAAAGATACGCAGTATTTT. This gives the protein CASRPLVGGPKDTQYF. The entire variable domain, with the rest obtained from reference TRBV19 and TRBJ2-3, is as follows: DGGITQSPKYLFRKEGQNVTLSCEQNLNHDAMYWYRQDPGQGLRLIYYSQIVNDFQKGDIAEGYSVSREKKESFPLTVTSAQKNPTAFYLCASRPLVGGPKDTQYFGPGTRLTVL.